The rows below give T cell receptor beta chains drawn from one sample of a study of T cell changes during pregnancy in multiple sclerosis. Method: immunoSEQ multiplex PCR; TCRdb's copy keeps in-frame clones and lacks some. The sample includes roughly 80,000 clones, about 92% of them seen just once. Specimen: peripheral blood, collected after pregnancy. The receptor source for this set is a female donor in good health, enrolled as a control in a pregnancy study. Each CDR3 is given with its conserved first and last residue. A D gene is named only where the DNA matches it firmly. Clone size is stated in some rows and not others, as once, few, many or a class when expanded.

V	J	size	D	CDR3	DNA
TRBV5-1	TRBJ2-1	NA	NA	CASSLAHLTRTSYNEQFF	TGCGCCAGCAGCTTGGCCCACTTGACTCGTACCTCCTACAATGAGCAGTTCTTC
TRBV7-2	TRBJ2-5	NA	NA	CASSLVGGAVETQYF	TGTGCCAGCAGCTTAGTTGGGGGGGCCGTAGAGACCCAGTACTTC
TRBV28	TRBJ1-4	NA	TRBD1	CASSPTGARNEKLFF	TGTGCCAGCAGTCCTACAGGGGCCCGGAATGAAAAACTGTTTTTT
TRBV5-5	TRBJ1-3	NA	TRBD1	CASSWNHGTGGNTIYF	TGTGCCAGCAGCTGGAATCACGGGACAGGTGGAAACACCATATATTTT
TRBV6-5	TRBJ2-7	NA	NA	CASRIGGPIYEQYF	TGTGCCAGCAGGATCGGGGGGCCGATCTACGAGCAGTACTTC
TRBV19	TRBJ1-2	NA	NA	CASSIARGGYTF	TGTGCCAGTAGTATAGCCAGGGGTGGCTACACCTTC
TRBV27	TRBJ1-1	once	TRBD1	CASVALSGQSRAFF	TGTGCCAGCGTAGCCTTATCGGGACAGTCGAGGGCTTTCTTT
TRBV28	TRBJ1-1	NA	NA	CASRRGLNTEAFF	TGTGCCAGCAGGCGGGGTTTGAACACTGAAGCTTTCTTT
TRBV7-2	TRBJ2-3	NA	NA	CASSSSSRGQVRQYF	TGTGCCAGCAGCTCCTCGTCGCGGGGGCAAGTCAGGCAGTATTTT
TRBV7-8	TRBJ2-1	NA	TRBD1	CASSLGDDRDRFF	TGTGCCAGCAGCTTAGGGGACGACAGGGATCGGTTCTTC
TRBV5-5	TRBJ2-7	NA	TRBD2	CASSLEGTTYEQYF	TGTGCCAGCAGCTTGGAAGGGACTACCTACGAGCAGTACTTC
TRBV5-1	TRBJ1-3	NA	TRBD1	CASSKGPQGAGNTIYF	TGCGCCAGCAGCAAGGGGCCGCAGGGGGCCGGAAACACCATATATTTT
TRBV5-1	TRBJ2-2	NA	TRBD2	CASSSLAGGPYLAGELFF	TGCGCCAGCAGCTCCCTAGCGGGAGGGCCGTATTTGGCCGGGGAGCTGTTTTTT
TRBV7-3	TRBJ2-7	NA	TRBD1	CASSRDRGTPYEQYF	TGTGCCAGCAGCCGAGACAGGGGAACACCCTACGAGCAGTACTTC
TRBV2	TRBJ1-3	NA	TRBD1	CASSEDRGFDTIYF	TGTGCCAGCAGCGAGGACAGGGGGTTCGACACCATATATTTT
TRBV2	TRBJ1-3	NA	NA	CASGLAGNTIYF	TGTGCCAGCGGTCTAGCTGGAAACACCATATATTTT
TRBV11-2	TRBJ1-6	once	NA	CASRRAGGHNSPLHF	TGTGCCAGCCGGAGAGCAGGAGGCCATAATTCACCCCTCCACTTT
TRBV7-2	TRBJ1-4	NA	NA	CASSLEVQAHEKLFF	TGTGCCAGCAGCTTAGAGGTGCAGGCGCACGAAAAACTGTTTTTT
TRBV27	TRBJ1-1	NA	NA	CASSLGGSMNTEAFF	TGTGCCAGCAGTTTAGGGGGGTCCATGAACACTGAAGCTTTCTTT
TRBV27	TRBJ2-1	NA	NA	CASSPLIRGWDNEQFF	TGTGCCAGCAGTCCCCTGATCCGCGGGTGGGACAATGAGCAGTTCTTC
TRBV20-1	TRBJ1-2	NA	NA	CSARYGYTF	TGCAGTGCTCGCTATGGCTACACCTTC
TRBV15	TRBJ2-6	NA	NA	CATRGSGANVLTF	TGTGCCACCCGCGGTTCTGGGGCCAACGTCCTGACTTTC
TRBV7-9	TRBJ2-1	NA	NA	CASSLLVTSYNEQFF	TGTGCCAGCAGCTTGCTAGTTACTTCCTACAATGAGCAGTTCTTC
TRBV19	TRBJ1-2	NA	NA	CASSRTEVYGYTF	TGTGCCAGTAGTAGGACAGAAGTTTATGGCTACACCTTC
TRBV7-8	TRBJ1-2	NA	TRBD1	CASSFATGEGGYTF	TGTGCCAGCAGCTTCGCGACAGGGGAAGGGGGCTACACCTTC
TRBV5-1	TRBJ2-2	NA	TRBD2	CASSFWGLSNTGELFF	TGCGCCAGCAGCTTTTGGGGACTATCGAACACCGGGGAGCTGTTTTTT
TRBV7-3	TRBJ1-2	NA	NA	CASSLGEGNYGYTF	TGTGCCAGCAGCTTAGGGGAGGGAAACTATGGCTACACCTTC
TRBV4-1	TRBJ2-2	NA	NA	CASRGVFGELFF	TGCGCCAGCAGGGGCGTATTCGGGGAGCTGTTTTTT
TRBV7-2	TRBJ1-1	NA	NA	CASSLGGIRNTEAFF	TGTGCCAGCAGCTTAGGAGGAATAAGAAACACTGAAGCTTTCTTT
TRBV7-3	TRBJ2-2	NA	TRBD2	CASSQMAGGLLTGELFF	TGTGCCAGCAGCCAGATGGCGGGAGGACTTCTTACCGGGGAGCTGTTTTTT
TRBV30	TRBJ1-6	NA	NA	CAWNFLGQDNSPLHF	TGTGCCTGGAATTTTCTGGGACAAGATAATTCACCCCTCCACTTT
TRBV7-9	TRBJ1-4	NA	TRBD1	CASSPTGYVEKLFF	TGTGCCAGCAGCCCGACAGGGTATGTTGAAAAACTGTTTTTT
TRBV28	TRBJ1-1	NA	NA	CASSFAGVFAFF	TGTGCCAGCAGTTTCGCGGGGGTTTTTGCTTTCTTT
TRBV10-3	TRBJ2-1	NA	TRBD2	CAISAGGTSGVDEQFF	TGTGCCATAAGTGCTGGGGGGACTAGTGGTGTCGATGAGCAGTTCTTC
TRBV6-6	TRBJ2-5	NA	TRBD2	CASHPRLAGEETQYF	TGTGCCAGCCACCCTAGGCTAGCGGGGGAAGAGACCCAGTACTTC
TRBV5-1	TRBJ2-3	once	NA	CASSLYGQSEDTQYF	TGCGCCAGCAGCTTGTATGGACAGAGTGAAGATACGCAGTATTTT
TRBV27	TRBJ1-1	NA	NA	CASGLDGPGTEAFF	TGTGCCAGCGGACTAGACGGACCCGGCACTGAAGCTTTCTTT
TRBV6-6	TRBJ2-7	NA	TRBD1	CASSPSGQGSYEQYF	TGTGCCAGCAGTCCCTCCGGACAGGGGTCCTACGAGCAGTACTTC
TRBV7-8	TRBJ2-5	NA	NA	CASKRESAGTQYF	TGTGCCAGCAAGAGGGAGAGCGCGGGGACCCAGTACTTC
TRBV6-1	TRBJ1-4	NA	NA	CASSKDHGLATNEKLFF	TGTGCCAGCAGTAAAGATCACGGGTTGGCAACTAATGAAAAACTGTTTTTT
TRBV11-2	TRBJ2-4	NA	NA	CASSLDLRGVNIQYF	TGTGCCAGCAGCTTAGATTTGCGGGGTGTGAACATTCAGTACTTC
TRBV15	TRBJ2-2	NA	NA	CATSRVGGGELFF	TGTGCCACCAGCAGAGTTGGCGGCGGGGAGCTGTTTTTT
TRBV2	TRBJ2-2	NA	NA	CASSEPVAVANTGELFF	TGTGCCAGCAGTGAACCCGTGGCAGTCGCGAACACCGGGGAGCTGTTTTTT
TRBV6-5	TRBJ1-1	NA	TRBD1	CASRNTGDTEAFF	TGTGCCAGCAGGAATACAGGGGACACTGAAGCTTTCTTT
TRBV7-3	TRBJ2-1	NA	NA	CASSLRIDTPNEQFF	TGTGCCAGCAGCTTACGAATAGACACCCCCAATGAGCAGTTCTTC
TRBV7-9	TRBJ1-2	NA	TRBD1	CASTDTPTGTPPYGYTF	TGTGCCAGCACCGACACTCCGACAGGGACACCACCCTATGGCTACACCTTC
TRBV19	TRBJ2-7	NA	NA	CASRGRLRPFSPYEQYF	TGTGCCAGTAGGGGGAGGTTACGGCCTTTTTCGCCCTACGAGCAGTACTTC
TRBV20-1	TRBJ2-5	NA	NA	CSAHRETQYF	TGCAGTGCGCACAGGGAGACCCAGTACTTC
TRBV10-1	TRBJ2-3	NA	TRBD1	CASSARTGYTDTQYF	TGCGCCAGCAGTGCCCGGACAGGGTACACAGATACGCAGTATTTT
TRBV28	TRBJ1-5	NA	NA	CASSLNQGNQPQHF	TGTGCCAGCAGTTTAAATCAGGGGAATCAGCCCCAGCATTTT
TRBV5-1	TRBJ2-7	medium-sized	NA	CASSAGTGHYEQYF	TGCGCCAGCAGTGCCGGGACGGGACACTACGAGCAGTACTTC
TRBV7-2	TRBJ2-7	NA	TRBD1	CASSLLGQALGEQYF	TGTGCCAGCAGCTTACTGGGACAGGCCCTAGGGGAGCAGTACTTC
TRBV29-1	TRBJ1-2	NA	NA	CSASGLSNYGYTF	TGCAGCGCCTCGGGACTCTCTAACTATGGCTACACCTTC
TRBV20-1	TRBJ2-1	NA	NA	CSALGNEQFF	TGCAGTGCTCTCGGGAATGAGCAGTTCTTC
TRBV27	TRBJ2-5	few	NA	CASSHQSWLPDRTQYF	TGTGCCAGCAGCCATCAGTCCTGGCTCCCTGATCGGACCCAGTACTTC
TRBV21-1	TRBJ2-1	NA	NA	CASSRDGLAGSLSSYNEQFF	TGTGCCAGCAGCAGGGATGGACTAGCGGGGTCTTTAAGCTCCTACAATGAGCAGTTCTTC
TRBV7-8	TRBJ2-1	NA	NA	CASSLDRDSYNEQFF	TGTGCCAGCAGCTTGGACCGGGACTCCTACAATGAGCAGTTCTTC
TRBV30	TRBJ2-1	NA	TRBD2	CASERVGRVDEQFF	TGTGCCTCCGAGCGGGTCGGGAGGGTGGATGAGCAGTTCTTC